Described below is a single TCR beta chain sequence and its context. The method was immunoSEQ multiplex PCR; TCRdb's version includes in-frame clones alone and lacks a portion of them. Of about 28,000 clones listed, about 91% are singletons. Germline values: CDR1 ENHRY, CDR2 SYGVKD. Losses at the gene ends were 6 bases for V and 6 bases for J; bases not matched to a gene: 10. CDR3 length: 14 amino acids. The sample is drawn from a study of T cell changes during pregnancy in multiple sclerosis. The sequences come from CD4+ T cells from peripheral blood mononuclear cells, collected in the first trimester of pregnancy. The sequence was obtained from a female donor in good health, enrolled as a control in a pregnancy study. The rearrangement uses TRBV10-3 and TRBJ2-7; 8 positions match TRBD1. The chain's CDR3 is CAIRGGQEAGEQYF. CDR3 nucleotides: TGTGCCATCAGGGGGGGACAGGAGGCGGGCGAGCAGTACTTC.